This record covers a single T cell receptor (beta chain). This entry is derived from a study of T cell responses to AZD1222 COVID-19 vaccine. Trimming cost V 3 bases and J 5 bases; bases outside gene matches: 5. This CDR3 contains 14 residues. The V gene's germline CDR1 is SGHRS and CDR2 YFSETQ. The assay was immunoSEQ multiplex PCR, and TCRdb's table has in-frame clones only and misses some. The sample records some 130,000 clones, about 94% being singletons. This clonotype was sampled from an adult in good health. The V and J genes are TRBV5-1 and TRBJ1-2; 9 nucleotides align to TRBD1. Material: peripheral blood, obtained on day 0 of AZD1222 vaccination. The CDR3 region has the DNA TGCGCCAGCAGCTCTTCTGGACAGGGGTATGGCTACACCTTC. Translating it yields CASSSSGQGYGYTF.